These T cell receptor beta chains were read from a single sample in a study of T cell changes during pregnancy in multiple sclerosis. Sequencing used immunoSEQ multiplex PCR; TCRdb keeps in-frame clones, though not all of them. The top ten clones hold around 1.4% of a sample with more than 85,000 clones, roughly 95% of them seen once. Sequencing was performed on peripheral blood, taken in the third trimester of pregnancy. These receptors all stem from a female donor in good health, enrolled as a control in a pregnancy study. The CDR3 runs from the conserved cysteine through the conserved F or W. D genes are given only for firm matches.

V gene: TRBV20-1
J gene: TRBJ1-2
D gene: .
CDR3 protein: CSARGGYGYTF
CDR3 DNA: TGCAGTGCTAGAGGCGGCTATGGCTACACCTTC

V gene: TRBV5-1
J gene: TRBJ2-2
D gene: .
CDR3 protein: CASSLEGGNTGELFF
CDR3 DNA: TGCGCCAGCAGCTTGGAAGGGGGTAACACCGGGGAGCTGTTTTTT

V gene: TRBV5-1
J gene: TRBJ2-5
D gene: .
CDR3 protein: CASRFTPQGLETQYF
CDR3 DNA: TGCGCCAGCAGATTTACTCCCCAGGGTTTGGAGACCCAGTACTTC

V gene: TRBV7-2
J gene: TRBJ2-1
D gene: .
CDR3 protein: CASSGRGYNEQFF
CDR3 DNA: TGTGCCAGCAGCGGACGGGGTTACAATGAGCAGTTCTTC

V gene: TRBV6-5
J gene: TRBJ2-3
D gene: .
CDR3 protein: CASSSRTLTDTQYF
CDR3 DNA: TGTGCCAGCAGTTCCCGGACACTAACAGATACGCAGTATTTT

V gene: TRBV27
J gene: TRBJ1-1
D gene: .
CDR3 protein: CASSLGTSSTEAFF
CDR3 DNA: TGTGCCAGCAGTCTTGGGACTTCGAGCACTGAAGCTTTCTTT

V gene: TRBV5-1
J gene: TRBJ2-1
D gene: .
CDR3 protein: CASSLEGGGPNEQFF
CDR3 DNA: TGCGCCAGCAGCTTGGAGGGGGGAGGGCCTAACGAGCAGTTCTTC

V gene: TRBV29-1
J gene: TRBJ1-1
D gene: .
CDR3 protein: CSVREGNTEAFF
CDR3 DNA: TGCAGCGTTAGGGAGGGGAACACTGAAGCTTTCTTT

V gene: TRBV7-8
J gene: TRBJ2-7
D gene: TRBD1
CDR3 protein: CASSLAGTGNYEQYF
CDR3 DNA: TGTGCCAGCAGCTTAGCAGGGACAGGGAACTACGAGCAGTACTTC

V gene: TRBV30
J gene: TRBJ2-2
D gene: TRBD1
CDR3 protein: CALGQVNTGELFF
CDR3 DNA: TGTGCCCTAGGACAGGTGAACACCGGGGAGCTGTTTTTT

V gene: TRBV6-5
J gene: TRBJ2-5
D gene: .
CDR3 protein: CASSYTLAEQETQYF
CDR3 DNA: TGTGCCAGCAGTTACACGCTCGCGGAACAAGAGACCCAGTACTTC

V gene: TRBV7-6
J gene: TRBJ2-2
D gene: TRBD2
CDR3 protein: CASSFTSGRATGELFF
CDR3 DNA: TGTGCCAGCAGCTTTACTAGCGGGAGGGCCACCGGGGAGCTGTTTTTT